The present T cell receptor beta chain was sequenced within a study of T cell repertoires in cytomegalovirus infection. CDR1 and CDR2 (germline): SNHLY, FYNNEI. Deletions cut 7 bases from V and 5 bases from J, with 11 bases between. This CDR3 has 12 amino acids. Study-wide findings and caveats: HLA-C-restricted CMV-specific TCR beta clonotypes prevailed in the ex vivo response.

This clonotype was found a few times. Its antigen remains unidentified. TCRdb re-derived calls from the reads in MiXCR, one entry per CDR3 protein. This sample yields some 400,000 distinct CDR3 sequences, of which 15% to 20% are seen a single time; roughly 9% belongs to the top ten. The material sequenced was PBMCs. The source of this sequence is a human donor in good health (CMV status not recorded). Some clones in this sample may be carry-over from other donors' samples. V usage is TRBV2 and J usage is TRBJ2-5; D may be TRBD2 (5 bases). This CDR3 reads CASKEVTETQYF. The DNA of the CDR3 is TGTGCCAGCAAGGAGGTGACGGAGACCCAGTACTTC.